One sample yielded the 21 T cell receptor beta chains listed below, sequenced in a study of identical twins. One entry per CDR3 protein results from TCRdb running MiXCR on the 5' RACE reads. The sample has 150,000 or so distinct CDR3 sequences; under 4.5% are singletons. The specimen sequenced was memory T cells sorted from blood. The receptors shown here come from a man aged 18 to 30 in good health.

This clonotype has more than one count but fewer than ten. The chain has TRBV7-8 and TRBJ1-5; 9 nucleotides match TRBD1. Trimming at V came to 6 bases and at J to 4 bases, leaving 7 bases not matched to a gene. Germline CDR1 and CDR2: SGHVS and FQNEAQ. CDR3 size: 15 residues. This CDR3 is CASRAGTGWNQPQHF. The CDR3 DNA follows: TGTGCCAGCAGGGCCGGGACAGGGTGGAATCAGCCCCAGCATTTT.

This clonotype came up many times. The chain uses TRBV6-2 or TRBV6-3 and TRBJ1-5; 7 nucleotides align to TRBD1. The CDR3 spans 12 residues. CDR1 and CDR2 (germline): MNHEY, SVGEGT. Trimming took 6 bases from V and 7 from J; bases not matched to a gene: 3. CDR3 region: CASSTGVQPQHF. In DNA form, the CDR3 reads TGTGCCAGCAGCACAGGGGTCCAGCCCCAGCATTTT.

The table lists this clonotype with many counts. This sequence joins TRBV20-1 and TRBJ1-4; D perhaps matches TRBD1 (5 bases). Trimming left V 6 bases short and J 7 bases short, with 21 bases between. Germline V gene sequence: CDR1 DFQATT, CDR2 SNEGSKA (reference sequence). This CDR3 contains 15 residues. The chain's CDR3 is CSAPFGAGLGEKLFF. The CDR3 DNA is TGCAGTGCACCATTCGGTGCAGGGCTAGGTGAAAAACTGTTTTTT.

This clonotype was counted at least ten times. The gene calls are TRBV12-3 or TRBV12-4 and TRBJ1-3; D not certain. V was pared by 1 base and J by 9 bases, with 13 bases between. The CDR3 covers 14 residues. The CDR3 DNA is TGTGCCAGCAGTTTAGGGCTTTCCGGCAGCACCATATATTTT. This sequence encodes CASSLGLSGSTIYF.

At least ten counts were recorded for this clonotype. DNA for the CDR3: TGCGCCAGCAGCCAACCAGACAGGACCTATGAGCAGTTCTTC. It translates to CASSQPDRTYEQFF. The chain couples TRBV4-1 to TRBJ2-1, with a weak D call TRBD1 (6 bases). Germline loops: CDR1 MGHRA, CDR2 YSYEKL. V lost 2 bases and J 8 bases, leaving 13 bases between the germline ends. This CDR3 has 14 residues.

The table lists this clonotype with many counts. This rearrangement joins TRBV29-1 to TRBJ2-1; 7 bases match TRBD2. Germline values: CDR1 SQVTM, CDR2 ANQGSEA. This CDR3 spans 15 amino acids. V lost 5 bases and J lost 3; bases outside the gene matches: 10. The CDR3: CSVQLLAALYNEQFF. CDR3 DNA sequence: TGCAGCGTTCAACTGCTAGCGGCCCTCTACAATGAGCAGTTCTTC.

At least ten counts were recorded for this clonotype. This chain joins TRBV12-3 or TRBV12-4 and TRBJ2-1; D not certain. Trimming shortened V by 5 bases and J by 4 bases, and 21 bases separated the two germline ends. The CDR3 contains 17 residues. For the CDR3, the DNA is TGTGCCAGCAGTCCAACCCAGACGGTCACCTTTTACAATGAGCAGTTCTTC. Encoded protein: CASSPTQTVTFYNEQFF.

In this sample, this clonotype turned up a few times. The J gene is TRBJ2-2, the V gene TRBV5-6, with TRBD2 matching 10 bases. V was pared by 0 bases and J by 5 bases, with 4 bases of the junction left unmatched. The CDR3 consists of 16 residues. Germline CDR1 is SGHDT and CDR2 is YYEEEE. CDR3 in amino acids: CASSLGASGRTGELFF. Written as DNA, the CDR3 is TGTGCCAGCAGCTTGGGGGCTAGCGGGAGAACCGGGGAGCTGTTTTTT.

This clonotype was seen at least ten times. J is TRBJ1-2 and V is TRBV20-1; 7 bases map to TRBD1. CDR1 is DFQATT and CDR2 is SNEGSKA in the germline V gene (reference sequence). The CDR3 totals 14 residues. J gave up 2 bases and V 3 bases, and 6 bases lay outside the gene matches. The CDR3 reads CSARNQGDNYGYTF. The CDR3 nucleotides are TGCAGTGCTAGGAACCAGGGGGACAACTATGGCTACACCTTC.

This clonotype was detected many times. As DNA, the CDR3 is TGTGCCAGCAGCCAACAGAGCCCAAGCGAGCAGTACTTC. It codes for CASSQQSPSEQYF. The rearrangement uses TRBV4-2 and TRBJ2-7, with no clear D. The CDR3 runs to 13 residues. Germline CDR1 is LGHNA and CDR2 is YNFKEQ. Trimming took 2 bases from V and 6 from J, leaving 11 bases between them.

This clonotype was observed many times. The V call is TRBV7-2, the J call TRBJ2-1; 7 positions agree with TRBD2. CDR3 length: 15 residues. Germline-derived CDR1 and CDR2 are SGHTA and FQGNSA. The V gene end was trimmed by 0 bases and the J gene end by 2 bases; junction bases not matched to a gene: 1. CDR3 nucleotides: TGTGCCAGCAGCTTAGCGGGAGGGACCTACAATGAGCAGTTCTTC. Translated, it gives CASSLAGGTYNEQFF.

The sample holds many counts of this clonotype. The J gene is TRBJ1-2, the V gene TRBV3-1; perhaps TRBD1 as D (6 bases). Trimming removed 4 bases at V and 7 bases at J, with 13 bases between. The CDR3 runs to 13 residues. CDR1 and CDR2 from the germline V gene are LGHDT and YNNKEL (reference sequence). Here the CDR3 DNA reads TGTGCCAGCAGCCCCCAGGGGATCTTTGGCTACACCTTC. It yields the protein CASSPQGIFGYTF.

The table lists this clonotype with many counts. The rearrangement joins TRBV5-5 to TRBJ2-4; D is ambiguous. Germline values: CDR1 SGHKS, CDR2 YYEKEE (reference sequence). This CDR3 contains 14 residues. Trimming stripped 0 bases from V and 2 bases from J, with 6 bases between. The CDR3 region has the DNA TGTGCCAGCAGCTTGGAGGGAACCAAAAACATTCAGTACTTC. It codes for CASSLEGTKNIQYF.

This clonotype was counted at least ten times. The CDR3 loop is CASSFGLANNNEQFF. For the CDR3, the DNA is TGTGCCAGCAGTTTCGGACTAGCGAATAACAATGAGCAGTTCTTC. The gene calls are TRBV27 and TRBJ2-1; 9 bases are a match to TRBD2. Trimming removed 3 bases from V and 5 bases from J; junction bases left unmatched: 5. The CDR3 is made up of 15 amino acids. CDR1 is MNHEY, CDR2 SMNVEV, per germline (reference sequence).

This clonotype was seen repeatedly, ten times or more. The rearrangement joins TRBV20-1 to TRBJ2-1; 10 bases agree with TRBD2. This CDR3 has 15 amino acids. The germline CDR1 and CDR2 sequences are DFQATT and SNEGSKA (reference sequence). V gave up 2 bases and J gave up 9 bases; unmatched junction bases: 10. In DNA form, the CDR3 reads TGCAGTGCTAGAAGCGGGACTAGCGTAAATGGTGAGCAGTTCTTC. Translation gives CSARSGTSVNGEQFF.

This clonotype was observed at least ten times. The chain recombines TRBV4-1 with TRBJ2-5, with unresolved D. The CDR3 spans 15 residues. Trimming cost V 3 bases and J 1 base, with 12 bases left between them. CDR1 and CDR2 from the germline V gene are MGHRA and YSYEKL. CDR3 in DNA: TGCGCCAGCAGCCAGGCCTCCAGGCTCCAAGAGACCCAGTACTTC. The encoded protein is CASSQASRLQETQYF.

This clonotype showed up many times. This CDR3 is CASSLEPAPNYEQYF. The CDR3 coding sequence is TGTGCCAGCAGCTTAGAACCAGCACCTAACTACGAGCAGTACTTC. The chain joins TRBV11-2 to TRBJ2-7; no firm D call. CDR1 is SGHAT and CDR2 is FQNNGV in the germline V gene. The CDR3 length is 15 residues. The germline V and J ends were trimmed by 0 bases and 3 bases, with 12 bases remaining between them.

The sample holds many counts of this clonotype. CDR3 sequence: CASSFFENTGELFF. The CDR3 DNA is TGTGCCAGCAGTTTTTTCGAGAACACCGGGGAGCTGTTTTTT. The chain links TRBV12-3 or TRBV12-4 to TRBJ2-2; D call uncertain. V gave up 3 bases and J gave up 1 base, with 6 bases separating them. The CDR3 is 14 amino acids.

This clonotype was seen more than once but under ten times. The chain carries TRBV30 and TRBJ2-6; D gene uncertain. The germline V gene has CDR1 GTSNPN and CDR2 SVGIG (reference sequence). This CDR3 is built from 14 residues. V gave up 5 bases and J gave up 0 bases, with 8 bases separating them. CDR3 region: CAWHPLSGANVLTF. CDR3 DNA sequence: TGTGCCTGGCATCCGCTCTCTGGGGCCAACGTCCTGACTTTC. The variable domain in full, completed from reference TRBV30 and TRBJ2-6, reads SQTIHQWPATLVQPVGSPLSLECTVEGTSNPNLYWYRQAAGRGLQLLFYSVGIGQISSEVPQNLSASRPQDRQFILSSKKLLLSDSGFYLCAWHPLSGANVLTFGAGSRLTVL.

This clonotype was counted at least ten times. The chain links TRBV12-3 or TRBV12-4 to TRBJ2-3; D uncertain. Deletions cut 3 bases from V and 1 base from J, with 11 bases between. This CDR3 is 15 amino acids long. CDR3 sequence reads: CASSFLTKGTDTQYF. CDR3 coding DNA: TGTGCCAGCAGTTTCCTGACAAAGGGCACAGATACGCAGTATTTT.

The table lists this clonotype with a few counts. V is TRBV30 and J is TRBJ1-2; D possibly corresponds to TRBD1 (5 bases). The CDR3 consists of 14 residues. The V gene's germline CDR1 is GTSNPN and CDR2 SVGIG (reference sequence). The germline V and J ends were trimmed by 5 bases and 4 bases, with 17 bases remaining between them. This CDR3 reads CAWGAARTFYGYTF. CDR3 coding DNA: TGTGCCTGGGGGGCAGCCCGAACATTCTATGGCTACACCTTC.